The 6 T cell receptor beta chains in this list originate from one sample, sequenced in a study of identical twins. TCRdb reprocessed the 5' RACE reads via MiXCR and lists one record per CDR3 protein. The sample lists 350,000 to 600,000 distinct CDR3 sequences; approximately 14% were seen once. The sample also formed part of further work on yellow fever vaccine responses in identical twins.

The specimen was CD4+ T cells sorted from blood. These receptors were taken from a woman between 18 and 29 years old in good health.

This clonotype occurred a few times. The chain couples TRBV5-1 to TRBJ2-2; D unclear. Looked up from germline, CDR1 is SGHRS and CDR2 is YFSETQ. The germline V and J ends were trimmed by 0 bases and 2 bases, with 11 bases remaining between them. The CDR3 extends over 16 amino acids. The CDR3: CASSLASLGNTGELFF. DNA of the CDR3: TGCGCCAGCAGCTTGGCGTCTTTGGGCAACACCGGGGAGCTGTTTTTT.

The rearrangement joins TRBV7-3 to TRBJ2-3, with 10 bases fitting TRBD1. The CDR3 is made up of 15 amino acids. The V gene's germline CDR1 is SGHTA and CDR2 FQGTGA. The V and J ends lost 3 bases and 4 bases, in that order; junction bases with no gene match: 4. The CDR3 sequence: CASSFDRGRPDTQYF. Here the CDR3 DNA reads TGTGCCAGCAGCTTCGACAGGGGGCGCCCAGATACGCAGTATTTT.

The chain uses TRBV6-5 and TRBJ2-2; TRBD2 matches 10 bases. CDR3 length: 15 residues. Trimming removed 4 bases from V and 7 bases from J; junction bases left unmatched: 6. Germline V gene lookup returns CDR1 MNHEY and CDR2 SVGAGI. The CDR3 DNA reads as TGTGCCAGCAGTTGGGCTAGCGGGGGAGGCGGGGAGCTGTTTTTT. As protein: CASSWASGGGGELFF.

This rearrangement joins TRBV28 to TRBJ2-7; a possible D gene is TRBD1 (6 bases). CDR1 is MDHEN, CDR2 SYDVKM, per germline. The CDR3 runs 14 residues. The V and J ends lost 1 base and 5 bases respectively, with 12 bases between them. In DNA form, the CDR3 reads TGTGCCAGCAGTTTATCGGTCCAGGGGCACGAGCAGTACTTC. It translates to CASSLSVQGHEQYF.

The chain links TRBV5-1 to TRBJ2-7; 8 bases are a match to TRBD2. V lost 3 bases to trimming and J lost 4 bases; unmatched junction nucleotides: 18. The CDR3 consists of 18 residues. The germline V gene encodes CDR1 SGHRS and CDR2 YFSETQ. The DNA of the CDR3 is TGCGCCAGCAGCTCAGACAAGACTAGCGTAGTAGAAGCGTACGAGCAGTACTTC. It translates to CASSSDKTSVVEAYEQYF. The variable domain in full, with the rest retrieved from reference TRBV5-1 and TRBJ2-7, is KAGVTQTPRYLIKTRGQQVTLSCSPISGHRSVSWYQQTPGQGLQFLFEYFSETQRNKGNFPGRFSGRQFSNSRSEMNVSTLELGDSALYLCASSSDKTSVVEAYEQYFGPGTRLTVT.

This clonotype was counted a few times. V gene TRBV5-1 combines with J gene TRBJ1-4, with D uncertain. The CDR3 is 14 residues long. V shed 1 base and J shed 7 bases, with 11 bases lying between them. Germline CDR1 reads SGHRS; CDR2 reads YFSETQ. CDR3 amino acids: CASSLSDGSEKLFF. CDR3 sequence (DNA): TGCGCCAGCAGCTTGTCAGATGGGAGTGAAAAACTGTTTTTT.